A selection of T cell receptor beta chains follows, all from one sample in a study of cytomegalovirus exposure and HLA in healthy donors. TCRdb keeps only in-frame clones here, not all; method: immunoSEQ multiplex PCR. The sample has roughly 220,000 clones; roughly 80% are singletons. Source material: PBMCs. These receptors all come from a man aged 25-40 years in good health and CMV-seronegative. Both conserved end residues are trimmed from each CDR3. Fields, in order: D gene, J gene, V gene, CDR3 length, CDR3 protein. A D gene is named only where the DNA matches it firmly.

>NA|TRBJ2-7|TRBV27|14
ASSSIGQGLPYEQY
>NA|TRBJ2-3|TRBV7-8|13
ASSLLRGGADTQY
>NA|TRBJ2-4|TRBV4-3|13
ASSQTDHSKNIQY
>TRBD1|TRBJ1-2|TRBV6-1|10
ASRTGYYGYT
>TRBD1|TRBJ2-7|TRBV6-5|14
ASSYSGDRGPGEQY
>TRBD2|TRBJ2-1|TRBV19|16
ASSIGLAGGPGYNEQF
>NA|TRBJ2-3|TRBV6-4|12
ASSASLGADTQY
>NA|TRBJ1-4|TRBV2|12
ASSGPPRGEKLF
>NA|TRBJ1-5|TRBV10-3|11
ATGDYSNQPQH
>TRBD1|TRBJ1-1|TRBV7-9|13
ASSWTGGDHTEAF
>NA|TRBJ2-3|TRBV29-1|10
SVVAAADTQY
>NA|TRBJ2-7|TRBV6-5|12
ASSYSRASGEQY
>NA|TRBJ1-2|TRBV9|15
ASSVGGVGQGYSGYT
>TRBD2|TRBJ2-7|TRBV9|13
ASSPQERGSYEQY
>TRBD1|TRBJ1-3|TRBV4-1|14
ASSQSKTGLRNTIY
>TRBD1|TRBJ1-1|TRBV18|13
ASSPGRGWNTEAF
>NA|TRBJ1-6|TRBV18|14
ASSPIPGRYNSPLH
>NA|TRBJ2-7|TRBV4-1|13
ASSQDMGSHYEQY
>TRBD1|TRBJ1-1|TRBV5-1|11
ASSLGRGTEAF
>NA|TRBJ1-6|TRBV28|13
ASSFRQGLGSPLH
>TRBD1|TRBJ2-7|TRBV6-1|11
ASGDRGLWEQY
>TRBD2|TRBJ2-1|TRBV7-3|14
ASRSQLAGGRNEQF
>NA|TRBJ2-5|TRBV13|12
ASREGGAAETQY
>TRBD1|TRBJ2-5|TRBV4-1|16
ASSQEAVGTATQETQY
>NA|TRBJ1-5|TRBV4-3|14
ASSQERAGDNQPQH
>TRBD2|TRBJ2-3|TRBV2|12
AGEGLAGGDTQY
>TRBD1|TRBJ2-7|TRBV18|13
ASSPQGTGVGEQY
>TRBD1|TRBJ1-5|TRBV28|13
ASSSPGQGDQPQH
>TRBD1|TRBJ2-7|TRBV29-1|9
SGYRGGEQY
>NA|TRBJ1-2|TRBV7-9|12
ASSSNRGGYGYT
>TRBD1|TRBJ2-7|TRBV5-1|12
ASSWTGSSYEQY
>NA|TRBJ1-6|TRBV4-1|12
ASSADGEPSPLH
>NA|TRBJ1-1|TRBV5-1|9
ASSFGGLAF
>NA|TRBJ1-2|TRBV28|14
ASSLGGALANYGYT
>NA|TRBJ2-3|TRBV9|13
ASSVGRLDTDTQY
>NA|TRBJ1-2|TRBV19|8
ASSISGYT
>NA|TRBJ2-1|TRBV6-5|11
ASSLARGNEQF
>TRBD1|TRBJ1-2|TRBV28|13
ASSLLRTGNYGYT
>NA|TRBJ2-3|TRBV7-9|12
ASSQQAVTDTQY
>NA|TRBJ2-5|TRBV7-9|11
ASSELDQETQY
>TRBD2|TRBJ2-1|TRBV12-5|16
ASGLTTSSGGAYNEQF
>NA|TRBJ2-3|TRBV19|14
ASSELTRGSTDTQY
>NA|TRBJ2-7|TRBV6-5|12
ASSPTEASYEQY
>NA|TRBJ1-2|TRBV10-1|13
ASSENRMAVFGYT
>TRBD1|TRBJ2-5|TRBV28|13
ASSGRDRVGETQY
>TRBD2|TRBJ2-3|TRBV6-4|17
ARPQLAGGQGRTVDTQY